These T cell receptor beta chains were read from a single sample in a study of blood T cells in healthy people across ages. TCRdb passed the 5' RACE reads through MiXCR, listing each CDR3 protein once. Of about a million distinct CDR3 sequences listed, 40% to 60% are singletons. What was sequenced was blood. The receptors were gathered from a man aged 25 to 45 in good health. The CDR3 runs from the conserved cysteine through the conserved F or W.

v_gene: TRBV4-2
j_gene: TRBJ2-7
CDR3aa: CASSQEVAGGTYGQYF

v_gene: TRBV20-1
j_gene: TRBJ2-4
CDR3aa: CSARKVAGDKNIQYF

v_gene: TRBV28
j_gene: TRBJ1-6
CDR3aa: CASSRRTTRNSPLHF

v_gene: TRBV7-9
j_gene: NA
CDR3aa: CVSQGYSYEQYF

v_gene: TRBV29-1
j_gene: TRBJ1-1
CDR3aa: CSVLGGGQPGTEAFF

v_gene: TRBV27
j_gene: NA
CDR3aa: CATFNGNLNEQYF

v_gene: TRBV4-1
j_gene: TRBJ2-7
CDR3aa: CASSQVTSGGSYEQYF

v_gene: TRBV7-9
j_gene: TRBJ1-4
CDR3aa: CASSLGEYEKLFF

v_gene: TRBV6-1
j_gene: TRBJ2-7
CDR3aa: CATSTVQGRYEQYF

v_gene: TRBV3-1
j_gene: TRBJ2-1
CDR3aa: CASSRGGGIYNEQFF

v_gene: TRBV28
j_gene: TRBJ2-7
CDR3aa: CASTLGREQYF

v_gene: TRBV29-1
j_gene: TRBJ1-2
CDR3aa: CSAGQGPNYGYTF

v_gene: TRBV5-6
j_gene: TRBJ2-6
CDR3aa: CASSLAAGANVLTF

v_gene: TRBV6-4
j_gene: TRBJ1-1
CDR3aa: CASRPARENTEAFF

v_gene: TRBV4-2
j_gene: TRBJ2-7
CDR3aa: CASSQDGTSASYEQYF

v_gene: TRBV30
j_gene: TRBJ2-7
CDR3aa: CAWSSAISYEQYF

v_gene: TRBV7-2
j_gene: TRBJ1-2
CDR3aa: CASSARGRGYGYTF

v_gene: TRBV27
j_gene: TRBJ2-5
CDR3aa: CASSLRDRSETQYF

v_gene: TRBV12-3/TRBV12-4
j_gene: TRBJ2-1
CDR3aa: CASSLAPSGSSYNEQFF

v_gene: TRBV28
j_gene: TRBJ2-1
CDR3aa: CASSPPPESYNEQFF

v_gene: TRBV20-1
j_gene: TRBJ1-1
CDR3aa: CSARVNVNTEAFF

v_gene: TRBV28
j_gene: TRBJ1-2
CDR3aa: CACLTQQDNYGYTF

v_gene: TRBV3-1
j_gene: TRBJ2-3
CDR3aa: CASSQDGTGHDAQYF

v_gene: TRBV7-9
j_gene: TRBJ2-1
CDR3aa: CASSLLSGQRNNEQFF

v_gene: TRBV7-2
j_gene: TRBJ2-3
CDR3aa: CASSFRSGSTDTQYF

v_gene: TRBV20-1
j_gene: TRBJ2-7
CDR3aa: CSGSRGAKSYEQYF

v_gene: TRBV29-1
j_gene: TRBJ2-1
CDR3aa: CSVDIWGDEQFF

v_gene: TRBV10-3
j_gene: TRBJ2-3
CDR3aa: CAISSTGSGTDTQYF

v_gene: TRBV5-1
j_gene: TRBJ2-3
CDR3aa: CASSFRLAGSTDTQYF

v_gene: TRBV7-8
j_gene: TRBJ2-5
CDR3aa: CASSTNPLTGGGETQYF

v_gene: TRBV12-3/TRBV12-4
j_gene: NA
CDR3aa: CASSWGNYEQYF

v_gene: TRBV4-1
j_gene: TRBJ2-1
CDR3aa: CASSQHDRISGNEQFF

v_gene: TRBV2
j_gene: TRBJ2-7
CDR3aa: CASTPVSYEQYF

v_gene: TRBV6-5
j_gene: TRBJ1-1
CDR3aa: CASTTNTEAFF

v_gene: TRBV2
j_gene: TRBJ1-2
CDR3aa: CASRPATGSNYGYTF

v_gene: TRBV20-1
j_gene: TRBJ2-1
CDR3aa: CSPHTGQYNEQFF

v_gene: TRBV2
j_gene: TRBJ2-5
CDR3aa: CASSEPGWETQYF

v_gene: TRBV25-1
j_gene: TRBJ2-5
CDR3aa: CASSPTRQGRAETQYF

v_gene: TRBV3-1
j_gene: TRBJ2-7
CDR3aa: CASSQGLKYEQYF

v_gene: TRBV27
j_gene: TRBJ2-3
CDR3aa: CASTRLGPTTDTQYF

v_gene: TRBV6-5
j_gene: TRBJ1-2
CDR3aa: CASSYSGEGNYGYTF

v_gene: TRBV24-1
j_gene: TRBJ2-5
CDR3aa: CATSGQVIGIETQYF

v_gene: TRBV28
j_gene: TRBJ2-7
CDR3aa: CASSWRGGEQYF

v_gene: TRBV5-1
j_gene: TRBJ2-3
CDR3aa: CASSLEPSGFTDTQYF

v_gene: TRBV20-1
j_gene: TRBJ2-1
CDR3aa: CSAQARRSGNEQFF

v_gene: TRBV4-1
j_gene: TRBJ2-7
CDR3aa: CASSQDRLGTEQYF

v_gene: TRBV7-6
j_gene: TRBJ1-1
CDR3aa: CASSFSGQVNTEAFF

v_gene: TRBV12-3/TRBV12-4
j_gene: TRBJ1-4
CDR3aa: CASSLAQTGANEKLFF

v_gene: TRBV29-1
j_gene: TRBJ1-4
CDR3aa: CSVAEHEKLFF

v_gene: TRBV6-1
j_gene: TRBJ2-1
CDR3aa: CASFRDRGSNEQFF

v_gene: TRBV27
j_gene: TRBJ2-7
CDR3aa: CASSWGAIYEQYF

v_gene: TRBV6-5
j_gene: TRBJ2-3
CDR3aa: CASSSRTSSVTDTQYF

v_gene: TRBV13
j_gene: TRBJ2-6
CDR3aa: CASSLADTRLGANVLTF

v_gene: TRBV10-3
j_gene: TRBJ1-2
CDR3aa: CAISETGEDYGYTF

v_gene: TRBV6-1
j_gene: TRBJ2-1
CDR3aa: CASSPRQIYNEQFF